This TCR beta chain was captured by sequencing in a study of blood T cell repertoires in COVID-19. The wider study: Italy, Spain and the United States were the sources of the convalescent and acute COVID-19 samples.

The age range of participants was about 18 to 100 years, with residence in roughly 25 US areas. Cohort 3 donors were reported recovered after two negative PCRs, clearance, or symptom resolution. Trimming shortened V by 6 bases and J by 1 base, and 10 bases separated the two germline ends. The germline gives CDR1 MNHEY, CDR2 SVGEGT. The CDR3 totals 14 residues. In this sample, this clone turned up a few times. Assay used: immunoSEQ multiplex PCR; TCRdb lists only in-frame clones, some missing. The sample has more than 150,000 clones; around 82% are singletons. This TCR was recovered from a man aged 35 to 55 who had recovered from COVID-19. Sequencing was carried out using PBMCs or T cells enriched from blood (not recorded which). The chain uses TRBV6-2 or TRBV6-3 and TRBJ2-1; TRBD1 might be the D (6 bases). CDR3 residues: CASSPTGSYNEQFF. DNA of the CDR3: TGTGCCAGCAGCCCGACAGGTTCCTACAATGAGCAGTTCTTC.